This T cell receptor beta chain comes out of a study of graft-versus-host responses after intestinal transplantation. Overall study context: Transplantation in recipients was multivisceral, liver-intestinal, or isolated intestinal. Among the recipients, all got anti-thymocyte globulin induction and then tacrolimus and steroids for roughly three years. Study-wide results and limits: GvH clones detected in recipient marrow included some appearing first in ileum or blood. Early post-transplant HvG declines tracked with peak circulating GvH clone levels.

V trimming: 10 bases; J trimming: 6 bases; junction bases outside the gene matches: 12. The CDR3 has 13 amino acids. The germline V gene encodes CDR1 MNHEY and CDR2 SVGAGI. The protocol was immunoSEQ multiplex PCR, while the TCRdb copy is restricted to in-frame clones and leaves out a portion. The table records around 100,000 clones, more than 85% of them present only once. Worth noting for this clone: Its cognate antigen is unknown.

The specimen comprised unstimulated CD4+ T cells sorted from spleen or lymph node cells, sampled before intestinal transplant. The clonotype comes from a human donor who received an intestinal transplant. The chain couples TRBV6-5 to TRBJ2-7; 7 bases map to TRBD2. The CDR3 nucleotides are TGTGCCACGAGACCGAAGCGGGGCGGCGAGCAGTACTTC. Amino acids: CATRPKRGGEQYF.